This is a list of T cell receptor beta chains from one sample in a study of shared clonotypes between healthy human individuals. Data came from immunoSEQ multiplex PCR; TCRdb stores just in-frame clones and leaves some out. This sample has about 490,000 clones, with around 78% found just once. The specimen was PBMCs. The receptors shown here come from a woman aged 40 to 50 in good health. Some clones in this sample may be carry-over from other donors' samples. CDR3s include the opening cysteine and the closing phenylalanine or tryptophan. D genes are given only for firm matches. Clone size, where shown, is once, few, many, or a class for clones that have expanded.

d_call j_call v_call clone_size cdr3_aa cdr3_nt
. TRBJ2-5 TRBV7-6 few CASSLEGVQETQYF TGTGCCAGCAGCTTAGAGGGGGTACAAGAGACCCAGTACTTC
TRBD2 TRBJ2-1 TRBV7-9 . CASSLGVAGPSSYNEQFF TGTGCCAGCAGCTTAGGGGTAGCGGGGCCGAGCTCCTACAATGAGCAGTTCTTC
. TRBJ2-6 TRBV18 . CASSGIPGANVLTF TGTGCCAGCTCAGGCATTCCTGGGGCCAACGTCCTGACTTTC
. TRBJ1-2 TRBV2 . CASSPKGSRLVSGGYTF TGTGCCAGCAGTCCCAAAGGTAGCCGGCTTGTATCTGGGGGCTACACCTTC
TRBD2 TRBJ2-1 TRBV7-7 once CASSPTSGTYNEQFF TGTGCTAGCAGCCCGACTAGCGGGACGTACAATGAGCAGTTCTTC
TRBD2 TRBJ2-1 TRBV5-1 . CASSLWGGSSYNEQFF TGCGCCAGCAGCTTGTGGGGCGGGAGCTCCTACAATGAGCAGTTCTTC
TRBD1 TRBJ2-5 TRBV5-5 . CASSSGTGAGYIETQYF TGTGCCAGCAGCTCCGGGACAGGGGCCGGTTATATCGAGACCCAGTACTTC
TRBD2 TRBJ2-7 TRBV7-2 . CASSWRGATSGQTYEQYF TGTGCCAGCAGCTGGAGGGGGGCGACTAGCGGGCAGACCTACGAGCAGTACTTC
. TRBJ1-5 TRBV4-3 . CASSPPGGPQHF TGCGCCAGCAGCCCCCCCGGGGGGCCCCAGCATTTT
TRBD1 TRBJ1-1 TRBV11-2 . CASSLGQGVEAFF TGTGCCAGCAGCTTAGGACAGGGGGTTGAAGCTTTCTTT
. TRBJ2-5 TRBV10-3 . CAISGQGAQGPETQYF TGTGCCATCAGTGGCCAAGGTGCGCAGGGCCCAGAGACCCAGTACTTC
TRBD2 TRBJ2-7 TRBV7-2 few CASSSGRGGDEQYF TGTGCCAGCAGCTCTGGGAGGGGAGGCGACGAGCAGTACTTC
. TRBJ1-6 TRBV4-2 few CASSPAGAERNNSPLHF TGTGCCAGCAGCCCCGCGGGGGCCGAAAGAAATAATTCACCCCTCCACTTT
. TRBJ1-1 TRBV7-3 . CASSFRGGTEAFF TGTGCCAGCAGCTTTAGGGGAGGCACTGAAGCTTTCTTT
. TRBJ2-3 TRBV5-1 . CASSLDTGSDTQYF TGCGCCAGCAGCTTGGATACAGGCTCAGATACGCAGTATTTT
TRBD2 TRBJ2-5 TRBV2 . CASRGAGAGFGEQYF TGTGCCAGCAGGGGAGCGGGAGCGGGTTTCGGGGAGCAGTACTTC
TRBD1 TRBJ1-1 TRBV5-1 . CASSLTGPVNTEAFF TGCGCCAGCAGCCTGACAGGGCCGGTGAACACTGAAGCTTTCTTT
TRBD1 TRBJ2-2 TRBV12-5 . CASGLVRAGGPGELFF TGTGCTAGTGGTTTGGTAAGGGCAGGGGGCCCCGGGGAGCTGTTTTTT
. TRBJ2-2 TRBV11-2 . CASSSSQGPGELFF TGTGCCAGCAGCTCCTCACAGGGCCCCGGGGAGCTGTTTTTT
. TRBJ2-7 TRBV5-1 many CASSLAGSYEQYF TGCGCCAGCAGCTTGGCCGGCTCCTACGAGCAGTACTTC
. TRBJ2-5 TRBV5-1 . CASSLQGTETQYF TGCGCCAGCAGCTTACAGGGCACAGAGACCCAGTACTTC
. TRBJ2-1 TRBV4-2 . CASSQEYPGSYNEQFF TGTGCCAGCAGCCAAGAATACCCGGGTTCCTACAATGAGCAGTTCTTC
. TRBJ2-7 TRBV9 . CASSVAAGMGEQYF TGTGCCAGCAGCGTAGCGGCCGGGATGGGGGAGCAGTACTTC
TRBD2 TRBJ2-1 TRBV14 . CASSPLGGGSSYNEQFF TGTGCCAGCAGCCCCCTCGGGGGAGGGAGCTCCTACAATGAGCAGTTCTTC
TRBD2 TRBJ2-7 TRBV27 . CASSHRIRAGAYEQYF TGTGCCAGCAGCCATAGGATTCGTGCGGGAGCCTACGAGCAGTACTTC
. TRBJ2-3 TRBV18 . CASSPWTERHTDTQYF TGTGCCAGCTCACCGTGGACAGAGAGACACACAGATACGCAGTATTTT
TRBD1 TRBJ1-1 TRBV19 few CASSRDRVNTEAFF TGTGCCAGTAGTCGGGACAGGGTGAACACTGAAGCTTTCTTT
TRBD2 TRBJ2-1 TRBV5-1 . CASSLGTSGSGEQFF TGCGCCAGCAGCTTAGGGACTAGCGGGAGTGGTGAGCAGTTCTTC
. TRBJ2-5 TRBV6-5 . CASSYSYSQETQYF TGTGCCAGCAGTTACTCGTACAGCCAAGAGACCCAGTACTTC
. TRBJ2-5 TRBV11-2 few CASSLSRETQYF TGTGCCAGCAGCTTATCGCGAGAGACCCAGTACTTC
. TRBJ2-1 TRBV7-8 . CATQYGSSYNEQFF TGTGCCACCCAATACGGTAGCTCCTACAATGAGCAGTTCTTC
TRBD1 TRBJ2-7 TRBV30 . CAWSVRTGEGSEQYF TGTGCCTGGAGTGTACGGACAGGGGAAGGGTCCGAGCAGTACTTC
TRBD2 TRBJ2-7 TRBV6-1 . CASSAGLAGAHEQYF TGTGCCAGCAGTGCTGGACTAGCGGGAGCCCACGAGCAGTACTTC
. TRBJ1-2 TRBV30 . CAWSVVNYGYTF TGTGCCTGGTCGGTGGTTAACTATGGCTACACCTTC
TRBD2 TRBJ2-7 TRBV28 . CASSPSLGLAGRYEQYF TGTGCCAGCAGTCCCTCCCTCGGACTAGCGGGAAGGTACGAGCAGTACTTC
. TRBJ1-2 TRBV5-8 . CARRHPLYGYTF TGTGCCAGAAGGCACCCTCTCTATGGCTACACCTTC
. TRBJ2-6 TRBV5-1 . CASGEGANVLTF TGCGCCAGCGGCGAGGGGGCCAACGTCCTGACTTTC
TRBD2 TRBJ2-5 TRBV2 . CASSEGLAGAETQYF TGTGCCAGCAGTGAAGGACTAGCGGGAGCGGAGACCCAGTACTTC
. TRBJ2-1 TRBV27 . CASSLWALSGRSSYNEQFF TGTGCCAGCAGTTTATGGGCTTTATCGGGACGAAGCTCCTACAATGAGCAGTTCTTC
TRBD1 TRBJ1-1 TRBV5-1 . CASSSGTGGTEAFF TGCGCCAGCAGCTCCGGGACAGGGGGGACTGAAGCTTTCTTT
. TRBJ1-1 TRBV11-1 . CASSLDRQQNTEAFF TGTGCCAGCAGCTTAGATAGACAGCAGAACACTGAAGCTTTCTTT
. TRBJ1-1 TRBV19 . CASSMVRGNTEAFF TGTGCCAGTAGTATGGTCAGGGGGAACACTGAAGCTTTCTTT
. TRBJ1-5 TRBV2 . CASTGGSQPQHF TGTGCCAGCACTGGTGGGAGTCAGCCCCAGCATTTT
. TRBJ2-3 TRBV7-8 . CASSSEGLGDTQYF TGTGCCAGCAGCTCAGAGGGCCTCGGGGATACGCAGTATTTT
. TRBJ2-7 TRBV10-3 few CAISESSGGGYEQYF TGTGCCATCAGTGAGTCTTCCGGGGGCGGATACGAGCAGTACTTC
. TRBJ2-1 TRBV5-1 . CASGLPTTNNEQFF TGCGCCAGCGGCCTCCCGACTACCAACAATGAGCAGTTCTTC
. TRBJ1-3 TRBV6-1 . CASRRVSGNTIYF TGTGCCAGCAGGCGGGTATCTGGAAACACCATATATTTT
TRBD1 TRBJ1-5 TRBV19 . CASSIDNPGTGGNQPQHF TGTGCCAGTAGTATAGATAACCCCGGGACAGGGGGCAATCAGCCCCAGCATTTT
TRBD1 TRBJ2-7 TRBV5-1 . CASSGQGPGDEQYF TGCGCCAGCAGCGGACAGGGTCCTGGCGACGAGCAGTACTTC
. TRBJ2-1 TRBV2 . CASSEAERQFF TGTGCCAGCAGTGAAGCTGAGAGGCAGTTCTTC
. TRBJ2-3 TRBV2 . CASRWGIAADTQYF TGTGCCAGCAGGTGGGGAATCGCTGCAGATACGCAGTATTTT
. TRBJ1-5 TRBV7-2 . CASSPHGGGNNQPQHF TGTGCCAGCAGCCCTCATGGGGGAGGGAACAATCAGCCCCAGCATTTT